This TCR beta chain stems from a study of T cell repertoires in cytomegalovirus infection. Study details: Carrying CMV and the relevant HLA type showed in public TCR beta signatures.

From germline, CDR1 is SNHLY and CDR2 FYNNEI. V lost 11 bases and J 6 bases, leaving 10 bases between the germline ends. The CDR3 loop spans 11 amino acids. A single record per CDR3 protein comes from TCRdb applying MiXCR to the reads. The sample lists around 490,000 distinct CDR3 sequences; approximately 25% were seen once. The sequence was collected from a human donor in good health (CMV status not recorded). Some clones in this sample may be carry-over from other donors' samples. The specimen was PBMCs. The gene calls are TRBV2 and TRBJ1-4, with D unresolved. The CDR3 DNA reads as TGTGCCCAATCGAAGGATGAAAAACTGTTTTTT. Encoded protein: CAQSKDEKLFF.